The TCR beta chain described here comes from a study of response to subunit inactivated influenza vaccine. Germline V gene data show CDR1 as MGHRA and CDR2 as YSYEKL. V was pared by 3 bases and J by 5 bases, with 10 bases between. The CDR3 consists of 13 residues. Via MiXCR, TCRdb re-called the RT-PCR reads, giving one row per CDR3 protein. The table records roughly 650,000 distinct CDR3 sequences, 15% to 17% of them present only once. The sequences come from PBMCs from blood, collected roughly 12 days after vaccination. V is TRBV4-1 and J is TRBJ1-1, with a tentative D call TRBD1 (5 bases). This clonotype was sampled from a man aged 50-60 years who received an inactivated influenza vaccine. CDR3 coding DNA: TGCGCCAGCAGCCACGCAGGGATTACTGAAGCTTTCTTT. Its translation: CASSHAGITEAFF.